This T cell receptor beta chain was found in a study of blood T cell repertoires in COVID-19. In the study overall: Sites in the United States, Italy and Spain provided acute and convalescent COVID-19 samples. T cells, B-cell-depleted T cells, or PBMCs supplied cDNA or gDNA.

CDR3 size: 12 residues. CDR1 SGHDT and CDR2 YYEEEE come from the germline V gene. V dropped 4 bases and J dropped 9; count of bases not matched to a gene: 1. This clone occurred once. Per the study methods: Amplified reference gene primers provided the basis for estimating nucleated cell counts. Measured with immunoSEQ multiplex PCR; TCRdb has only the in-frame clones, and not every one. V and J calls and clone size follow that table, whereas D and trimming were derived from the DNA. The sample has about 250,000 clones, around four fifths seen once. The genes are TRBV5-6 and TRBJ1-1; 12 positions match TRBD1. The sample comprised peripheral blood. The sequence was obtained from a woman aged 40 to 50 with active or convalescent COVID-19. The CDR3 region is CASSRDRGQAFF. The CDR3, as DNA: TGTGCCAGCAGCCGGGACAGGGGGCAAGCTTTCTTT.